What follows are 11 T cell receptor beta chains derived from one specimen sequenced in a study of T cell changes during pregnancy in multiple sclerosis. Repertoires were generated with immunoSEQ multiplex PCR, while TCRdb's copy carries only in-frame clones and drops some. Of about 57,000 clones in the sample, around nine tenths were seen once. The sequencing used peripheral blood, collected in the first trimester of pregnancy. Every receptor here comes from a female donor in good health, enrolled as a control in a pregnancy study.

The V call is TRBV7-9, the J call TRBJ1-2; D is perhaps TRBD1 (6 bases). The CDR3 contains 14 residues. Germline assignment: CDR1 SEHNR and CDR2 FQNEAQ (reference sequence). V lost 5 bases and J lost 2, with 12 bases in between. CDR3 nucleotides: TGTGCCAGCAGCCCCGGCGGACAGAACTATGGCTACACCTTC. Its translation: CASSPGGQNYGYTF.

The genes are TRBV2 and TRBJ1-5; TRBD1 is a possible D gene (6 bases). Germline V gene data show CDR1 as SNHLY and CDR2 as FYNNEI. The CDR3 loop spans 15 amino acids. V lost 6 bases to trimming and J lost 2 bases, with 14 bases between them. Here the CDR3 DNA reads TGTGCCAGCAGCCCGACCGGGACACGCAATCAGCCCCAGCATTTT. Its translation is CASSPTGTRNQPQHF.

V usage is TRBV10-1 and J usage is TRBJ2-7, with 10 bases fitting TRBD1. CDR1 WNHNN and CDR2 SYGVQD come from the germline V gene (reference sequence). V shed 10 bases and J 2 bases; nucleotides not matched to a gene: 11. CDR3 length equals 15 residues. CDR3 region: CANEGSDRGAYEQYF. CDR3 nucleotide sequence: TGCGCCAACGAGGGGTCGGACAGGGGGGCCTACGAGCAGTACTTC.

This chain links TRBV28 with TRBJ1-1, with 7 bases identical to TRBD1. V lost 4 bases, J lost 11 bases, and 22 bases stayed unmatched. The CDR3 has 17 amino acids. Germline CDR1 and CDR2: MDHEN and SYDVKM. The DNA of the CDR3 is TGTGCCAGCAGTTCTCCCCGTCCGGGACAGCGCATTCATACGGCTTTCTTT. It translates to CASSSPRPGQRIHTAFF.

The CDR3 DNA follows: TGTGCCAGTAGTATGGGGCAGGGGGGCGAGACCCAGTACTTC. It codes for CASSMGQGGETQYF. The chain recombines TRBV19 with TRBJ2-5; tentative D call: TRBD1 (7 bases). V was cut by 3 bases and J by 5 bases, with 13 bases left in between. The CDR3 extends over 14 amino acids. CDR1 LNHDA and CDR2 SQIVND come from the germline V gene (reference sequence).

The rearrangement uses TRBV5-1 and TRBJ2-7; D is uncertain. V lost 0 bases and J 6 bases, leaving 16 bases between the germline ends. In germline, CDR1 is SGHRS, CDR2 YFSETQ. CDR3 length equals 15 residues. Here the CDR3 reads CASSLAIAELREQYF. CDR3 DNA: TGCGCCAGCAGCTTGGCTATTGCGGAACTCCGCGAGCAGTACTTC.

The gene calls are TRBV10-3 and TRBJ2-2; D might be TRBD2 (6 bases). This CDR3 contains 14 residues. CDR1 and CDR2 (germline): ENHRY, SYGVKD. Trimming stripped 4 bases from V and 2 bases from J, with 8 bases between. The CDR3 region has the DNA TGTGCCATCAGTGTCGGGAGTAACACCGGGGAGCTGTTTTTT. Residues: CAISVGSNTGELFF.

The CDR3 loop reads CASRGGVIFSYEQYF. For the CDR3, the DNA is TGTGCCAGCAGGGGCGGGGTCATCTTCTCCTACGAGCAGTACTTC. The V and J genes are TRBV6-5 and TRBJ2-5, with D possibly being TRBD2 (6 bases). The DNA end lines up better with TRBJ2-7; the J call may be wrong. The CDR3 is 15 amino acids. Germline-derived CDR1 and CDR2 are MNHEY and SVGAGI.

J is TRBJ1-1 and V is TRBV7-9; TRBD1 is a possible D gene (6 bases). Trimming took 0 bases from V and 7 from J, leaving 9 bases between them. The CDR3 spans 13 residues. Germline V gives CDR1 SEHNR, CDR2 FQNEAQ (reference sequence). CDR3 in amino acids: CASSLARQVEAFF. The CDR3 coding sequence is TGTGCCAGCAGCTTAGCTAGACAGGTTGAAGCTTTCTTT.

This rearrangement joins TRBV9 to TRBJ1-4; the D is unclear. The CDR3 covers 14 residues. Trimming took off 4 bases at V and 7 bases at J, with 14 bases between the two ends. Germline V lookup: CDR1 SGDLS, CDR2 YYNGEE. The CDR3 sequence: CASSRYKSGEKLFF. The CDR3 region has the DNA TGTGCCAGCAGCAGGTATAAGAGCGGTGAAAAACTGTTTTTT.

This clone was recorded only once. The rearrangement joins TRBV10-2 to TRBJ1-5, with a tentative D call TRBD1 (6 bases). This CDR3 region has 13 residues. CDR1 and CDR2 from the germline V gene are WSHSY and SAAADI. V was cut by 5 bases and J by 11 bases, with 16 bases left in between. The DNA for the CDR3 is TGCGCCAGCAGTCCCGGGACACCTTTAACCCAGCATTTT. As protein: CASSPGTPLTQHF.